This is a list of T cell receptor beta chains from one sample in a study of early T cells in non-severe SARS-CoV-2 infection. TCRdb called the 5' RACE reads again in MiXCR, with one record for every CDR3 protein. This table holds about 70,000 distinct CDR3 sequences, around an eighth found once. The sequenced material came from whole blood. Source of these receptors: an adult who was a healthcare worker with PCR-confirmed SARS-CoV-2 infection or an uninfected control (not recorded which). Each CDR3 is given with its conserved first and last residue. A D gene is named only where the DNA matches it firmly. Clone size is given for some rows only: seen once, a few or many times, or a class if the clone is expanded.

TRBD1	TRBV7-9	TRBJ1-1	many	TGTGCCAGCAGCACCAATACAGGGGTGGCAGACACTGAAGCTTTCTTT	CASSTNTGVADTEAFF
TRBD2	TRBV3-1	TRBJ2-5	many	TGTGCCAGCAGCTCGGGACTAGCGCTGAAGACCCAGTACTTC	CASSSGLALKTQYF
TRBD1	TRBV20-1	TRBJ1-3	many	TGCAGTGCTATTAGACAGGGGTTGAACACCATATATTTT	CSAIRQGLNTIYF
TRBD1	TRBV7-2	TRBJ1-2	many	TGTGCCAGCAGCACAGGCAGGGGGAGTAGGGGCTACACCTTC	CASSTGRGSRGYTF
TRBD1	TRBV6-2/TRBV6-3	TRBJ1-2	.	TGTGCCAGCAGTTTGTGGACAGGAGATTATGGCTACACCTTC	CASSLWTGDYGYTF
TRBD2	TRBV4-3	TRBJ2-6	many	TGCGCCAGCAGCCAAGGGACTAGCAGCTCTGGGGCCAACGTCCTGACTTTC	CASSQGTSSSGANVLTF
.	TRBV19	TRBJ1-2	many	TGTGCCAGTAGTATCAGGGATGGCGGCTACACCTTC	CASSIRDGGYTF
.	TRBV28	TRBJ2-2	many	TGTGCCAGCACGGACAAGAACACCGGGGAGCTGTTTTTT	CASTDKNTGELFF
.	TRBV5-1	TRBJ2-1	many	TGCGCCAGCAGCTCTTTACCGGGACCAGCCTACAATGAGCAGTTCTTC	CASSSLPGPAYNEQFF
.	TRBV19	TRBJ1-2	many	TGTGCCAGTACCATGGCATCGGGGGCGGAAGGCTACACCTTC	CASTMASGAEGYTF
.	TRBV10-1	TRBJ1-2	many	TGCGCCAGCCCCCCCCCCGGCTACACCTTC	CASPPPGYTF
TRBD1	TRBV12-5	TRBJ1-4	many	TGTGCTAGTGGCCTGACAGGGCAGAATGAAAAACTGTTTTTT	CASGLTGQNEKLFF
.	TRBV2	TRBJ1-1	many	TGTGCCAGCACCAACCCGGGCACTGAAGCTTTCTTT	CASTNPGTEAFF
.	TRBV6-2/TRBV6-3	TRBJ2-2	many	TGTGCCAGCAGAGCCGGGGAGCTGTTTTTT	CASRAGELFF
TRBD2	TRBV4-2	TRBJ2-1	many	TGTGCCAGCAGCAAGACGGGGGGGCCGTCAGTTGGATCCAATGAGCAGTTCTTC	CASSKTGGPSVGSNEQFF
TRBD2	TRBV6-4	TRBJ2-1	.	TGTGCCAGCAGTGAGGGTAGCGGGGGCGGAGATGAGCAGTTCTTC	CASSEGSGGGDEQFF
TRBD2	TRBV7-9	TRBJ2-1	.	TGTGCCAGCATCGCGGGGGGGTGGATAACCAATGAGCAGTTCTTC	CASIAGGWITNEQFF
.	TRBV7-2	TRBJ2-7	.	TGTGCCAGCAGCCCTCCGGGGATCTCCTACGAGCAGTACTTC	CASSPPGISYEQYF
.	TRBV7-9	TRBJ1-6	few	TGTGCCAGCAGCTTGGACAGTTATAATTCACCCCTCCACTTT	CASSLDSYNSPLHF
.	TRBV20-1	TRBJ1-2	many	TGCAGTGCCAGCCGACACCAGTCTGCCTATGGCTACACCTTC	CSASRHQSAYGYTF
.	TRBV6-5	TRBJ2-3	many	TGTGCCAGCAGTGTACCGGGAGCGGGCGGTACGCAGTATTTT	CASSVPGAGGTQYF
TRBD2	TRBV11-2	TRBJ2-3	many	TGTGCCAGCAGCTTTCGCCCGACTAGCGGGGGCACAGATACGCAGTATTTT	CASSFRPTSGGTDTQYF